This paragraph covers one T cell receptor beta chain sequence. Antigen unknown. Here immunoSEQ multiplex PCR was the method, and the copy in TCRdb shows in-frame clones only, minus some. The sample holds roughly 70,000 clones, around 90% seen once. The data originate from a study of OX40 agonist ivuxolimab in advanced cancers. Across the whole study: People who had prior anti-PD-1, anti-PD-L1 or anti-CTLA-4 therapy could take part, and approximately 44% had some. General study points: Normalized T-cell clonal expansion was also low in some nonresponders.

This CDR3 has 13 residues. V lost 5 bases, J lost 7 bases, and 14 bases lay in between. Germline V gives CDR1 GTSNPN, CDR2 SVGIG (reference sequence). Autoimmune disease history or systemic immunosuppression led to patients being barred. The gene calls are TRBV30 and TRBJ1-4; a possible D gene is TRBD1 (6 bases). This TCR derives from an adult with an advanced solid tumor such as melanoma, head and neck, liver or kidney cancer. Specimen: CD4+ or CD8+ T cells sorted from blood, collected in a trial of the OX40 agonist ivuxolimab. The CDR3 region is CAWAGALSEKLFF. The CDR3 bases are TGTGCCTGGGCAGGGGCCCTAAGTGAAAAACTGTTTTTT.